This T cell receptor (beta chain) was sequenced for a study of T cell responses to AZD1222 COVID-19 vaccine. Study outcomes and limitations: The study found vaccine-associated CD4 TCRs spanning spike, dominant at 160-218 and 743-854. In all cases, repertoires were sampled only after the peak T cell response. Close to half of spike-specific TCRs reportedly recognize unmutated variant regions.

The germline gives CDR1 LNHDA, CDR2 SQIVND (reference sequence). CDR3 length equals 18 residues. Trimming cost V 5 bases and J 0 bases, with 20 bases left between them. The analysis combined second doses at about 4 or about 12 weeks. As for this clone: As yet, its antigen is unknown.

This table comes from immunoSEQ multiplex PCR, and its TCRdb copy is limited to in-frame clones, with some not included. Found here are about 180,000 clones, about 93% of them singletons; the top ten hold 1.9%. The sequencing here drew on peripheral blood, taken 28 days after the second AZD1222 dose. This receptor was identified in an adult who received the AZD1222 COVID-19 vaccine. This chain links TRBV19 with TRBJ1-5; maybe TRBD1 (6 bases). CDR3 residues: CASSPRTDSTNSNQPQHF. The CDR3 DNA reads TGTGCCAGTAGTCCCCGGACAGACTCGACTAATAGCAATCAGCCCCAGCATTTT.